Sequencing of this T cell receptor (beta chain) was carried out in a study of T-cell memory formation after mild COVID-19. Whole-study results and caveats: Clones that shrank (day 15 to 85) were balanced CD4/CD8, whereas later expanders leaned CD4+.

Trimming cost V 1 base and J 7 bases; bases outside gene matches: 9. This CDR3 contains 16 residues. From germline, CDR1 is LNHNV and CDR2 YYDKDF (reference sequence). This clonotype has just a few counts. What it binds is unknown. It was 5'RACE with constant-segment primers that produced the TCR alpha and TCR beta cDNA libraries, which carried sample barcodes and UMIs. From the 5' RACE reads, TCRdb called clonotypes with MiXCR, one entry per CDR3 protein. This sample has 170,000 or so distinct CDR3 sequences; 20% to 25% occur once, and the top ten carry more than 20%. Source material: PBMCs or a T cell subset sorted from them (not recorded which). The chain joins TRBV15 to TRBJ1-4; 7 bases agree with TRBD1. The sequence came from an adult woman who had mild COVID-19 (a few samples of this study predate the infection). Cell type and time point are not known. The CDR3 sequence is CATSRGEGGVGEKLFF. In DNA, the CDR3 is TGTGCCACCAGCAGAGGAGAAGGGGGCGTCGGTGAAAAACTGTTTTTT.